A single TCR beta chain is shown here with its context. Source study methods: Amplifying reference gene primers gave estimates of nucleated cell counts. Assay used: immunoSEQ multiplex PCR; TCRdb lists only in-frame clones, some missing. The D gene and trimming were derived from the DNA, and the V and J assignments and clone size from that table. The sample yields roughly 100,000 clones, 91% seen once. The length of the CDR3 is 12 residues. CDR1 is SQVTM, CDR2 ANQGSEA, per germline. With 8 bases clipped from V and 15 bases from J, the junction kept 15 bases outside the gene matches. The sample belongs to a study of blood T cell repertoires in COVID-19. About the study: Samples came from the United States, Italy and Spain, spanning acute and convalescent COVID-19. T cells, B-cell-depleted T cells, or PBMCs provided the cDNA or gDNA that served as material.

The rearrangement uses TRBV29-1 and TRBJ2-1, with 8 bases lining up with TRBD1. The sample comprised peripheral blood. The clonotype comes from a human donor in a cohort sampled during active COVID-19. CDR3 in amino acids: CSFQSQGESRFF. CDR3 nucleotide sequence: TGCAGCTTCCAATCACAGGGGGAGTCAAGGTTCTTC.